Listed here is a single T cell receptor (beta chain). Its antigen is undetermined. These data originate in a study of post-analysis software for immune sequencing data. Study conclusions and caveats: With TRBV5-6, TRBV5-1 and TRBV20-1 included, about five TRBV segments were more frequent in patients than in controls.

The V and J ends lost 3 bases and 2 bases, in that order; junction bases with no gene match: 3. This CDR3 has 13 residues. From germline, CDR1 is DFQATT and CDR2 SNEGSKA (reference sequence). Presence of unique molecular identifiers characterized the TCR beta cDNA libraries. TCRdb called the PCR reads again in MiXCR, with one record for every CDR3 protein. The repertoire includes more than 450,000 distinct CDR3 sequences, around 31% of them detected once, and approximately 6% sits in the top ten. The rearrangement links TRBV20-1 to TRBJ2-5, with 7 bases that match TRBD2. Source material: blood. The sequence was collected from a girl aged 2-17 years with multiple sclerosis. The CDR3 sequence: CSASMGGQETQYF. The CDR3 DNA reads as TGCAGTGCTAGTATGGGGGGGCAAGAGACCCAGTACTTC.